The 21 T cell receptor beta chains presented below share a single source sample, sequenced in a study of T-cell memory formation after mild COVID-19. TCRdb ran MiXCR on the 5' RACE reads and lists one entry per CDR3 protein. The table lists fewer than 400,000 distinct CDR3 sequences, 16% of them singletons. Sequencing input: PBMCs or a T cell subset sorted from them (not recorded which). All receptors derive from a man younger than 30 who had mild COVID-19 (a few samples of this study predate the infection). Cell type and time point are not known.

On this clonotype: Its ends do not fully match the called genes, so a read error is possible. The chain recombines TRBV11-2 with TRBJ1-1; TRBD1 might be the D (6 bases). This CDR3 is built from 11 residues. CDR1 is SGHAT, CDR2 FQNNGV, per germline. The CDR3 nucleotides read TGTGCCAGCACCGGGGACACTCAAGCTTTCTTT. Translating it yields CASTGDTQAFF.

This chain connects TRBV9 to TRBJ2-2; 7 bases map to TRBD1. CDR3 length: 15 residues. Germline V gene data show CDR1 as SGDLS and CDR2 as YYNGEE. Trimming at V came to 2 bases and at J to 2 bases, leaving 3 bases not matched to a gene. The CDR3 sequence is CASSVRQGNTGELFF. The CDR3 DNA sequence: TGTGCCAGCAGCGTCCGACAGGGAAACACCGGGGAGCTGTTTTTT.

This clonotype has just a few counts. The gene calls are TRBV2 and TRBJ2-3, with unresolved D. CDR1 is SNHLY, CDR2 FYNNEI, per germline. The CDR3 runs to 14 residues. V was clipped by 3 bases and J by 1 base, with 8 bases between them. This chain's CDR3 is CASSDAPGTDTQYF. CDR3 coding DNA: TGTGCCAGCAGTGATGCCCCAGGCACAGATACGCAGTATTTT.

This clonotype has just a few counts. CDR3 amino acids: CASSSYGGKETQYF. CDR3 DNA: TGTGCCAGCAGCTCTTATGGGGGAAAAGAGACCCAGTACTTC. The chain uses TRBV9 and TRBJ2-5, with D perhaps assigned TRBD1 or TRBD2 (5 bases each). CDR1 is SGDLS, CDR2 YYNGEE, per germline. The CDR3 loop spans 14 amino acids. Trimming cost V 4 bases and J 3 bases, with 13 bases left between them.

The table lists this clonotype with a count of one. V is TRBV4-2 and J is TRBJ2-7; 9 bases line up with TRBD2. There are 15 residues in the CDR3. The V and J ends lost 6 bases and 3 bases, in that order; junction bases with no gene match: 9. The germline V gene encodes CDR1 LGHNA and CDR2 YNFKEQ. CDR3 in amino acids: CASSPGLAGNYEQYV. The CDR3 bases are TGTGCCAGCAGTCCCGGCCTAGCGGGAAACTACGAGCAGTACGTC.

This clonotype has more than one count but fewer than ten. The rearrangement uses TRBV6-1 and TRBJ2-1; D possibly corresponds to TRBD2 (6 bases). The CDR3 consists of 17 residues. Germline CDR1 reads MNHNS; CDR2 reads SASEGT. V lost 4 bases, J lost 5 bases, and 21 bases lay in between. The CDR3 nucleotides are TGTGCCAGCAGTGTCATGGCCGGGGGTTGGACAAACAATGAGCAGTTCTTC. This encodes CASSVMAGGWTNNEQFF.

The chain has TRBV7-9 and TRBJ1-3; D is perhaps TRBD1 (5 bases). The CDR3 has 16 residues. Germline V lookup: CDR1 SEHNR, CDR2 FQNEAQ (reference sequence). V was cut by 2 bases and J by 4 bases, with 15 bases left in between. The CDR3 DNA reads TGTGCCAGCAGCTTAAGGGGTGAGGGAGCCGGAAACACCATATATTTT. This codes for CASSLRGEGAGNTIYF.

The sample holds a few counts of this clonotype. J is TRBJ1-1 and V is TRBV29-1; 7 bases fit TRBD1. Unmatched junction bases numbered 12, after V lost 0 bases and J lost 11 bases. In germline, CDR1 is SQVTM, CDR2 ANQGSEA. The CDR3 is 14 residues long. The CDR3 sequence is CSVEEFAGGDGAFF. CDR3 coding DNA: TGCAGCGTTGAAGAATTCGCAGGGGGGGACGGGGCTTTCTTT.

The J gene is TRBJ2-7, the V gene TRBV4-2, with D possibly being TRBD1 (6 bases). Germline V gives CDR1 LGHNA, CDR2 YNFKEQ. Trimming took off 0 bases at V and 0 bases at J, with 12 bases between the two ends. The CDR3 has 16 amino acids. CDR3 nucleotides: TGTGCCAGCAGCCAAGATTTGAGGGGGAGCTCCTACGAGCAGTACTTC. This encodes CASSQDLRGSSYEQYF.

This chain connects TRBV5-1 to TRBJ1-2, with a possible D match to TRBD1 (5 bases). Looked up from germline, CDR1 is SGHRS and CDR2 is YFSETQ. The CDR3 sequence is 15 residues long. The germline V and J ends were trimmed by 0 bases and 2 bases, with 11 bases remaining between them. As DNA, the CDR3 is TGCGCCAGCAGCTTGGAGGGGCAAGGGAACTATGGCTACACCTTC. This codes for CASSLEGQGNYGYTF.

The rearrangement joins TRBV7-2 to TRBJ2-5; TRBD2 matches at 7 bases. V shed 1 base and J 3 bases; nucleotides not matched to a gene: 5. Germline V gene sequence: CDR1 SGHTA, CDR2 FQGNSA. The CDR3 sequence is 15 residues long. This chain's CDR3 is CASSLGGGGEETQYF. In nucleotides, the CDR3 is TGTGCCAGCAGCTTAGGGGGGGGAGGTGAAGAGACCCAGTACTTC.

The chain couples TRBV7-3 to TRBJ2-2; D may match TRBD1 or TRBD2 (5 bases each). CDR3 size: 17 residues. CDR1 and CDR2 (germline): SGHTA, FQGTGA. V lost 8 bases and J lost 0, with 19 bases in between. The CDR3 spells CASAFYTGQPNTGELFF. CDR3 in DNA: TGTGCCAGCGCTTTCTATACGGGGCAACCGAACACCGGGGAGCTGTTTTTT.

This clonotype has more than one count but fewer than ten. V is TRBV10-3 and J is TRBJ1-2; TRBD1 aligns across 10 bases. CDR1 and CDR2 (germline): ENHRY, SYGVKD. With 3 bases clipped from V and 7 bases from J, the junction kept 5 bases outside the gene matches. The CDR3 contains 14 residues. DNA for the CDR3: TGTGCCATCAGTGACGGGACAGGGGATTTTGGCTACACCTTC. As protein: CAISDGTGDFGYTF.

The genes are TRBV28 and TRBJ2-2, with TRBD1 matching 9 bases. Looked up from germline, CDR1 is MDHEN and CDR2 is SYDVKM. This CDR3 is 16 amino acids long. With 6 bases clipped from V and 4 bases from J, the junction kept 9 bases outside the gene matches. The DNA for the CDR3 is TGTGCCAGCAGCGGACCGGGACAGGGATTCACCGGGGAGCTGTTTTTT. This gives the protein CASSGPGQGFTGELFF.

This clonotype has a handful of counts. This chain uses TRBV11-2 with TRBJ2-2; D is ambiguous. With 0 bases removed from V and 5 bases from J, the gap between germline ends came to 10 bases. The CDR3 is made up of 15 amino acids. The germline gives CDR1 SGHAT, CDR2 FQNNGV. The CDR3 DNA follows: TGTGCCAGCAGCTTAGATCAGGTTTTAACCGGGGAGCTGTTTTTT. Amino acids: CASSLDQVLTGELFF.

The chain joins TRBV5-1 to TRBJ2-7; 8 positions match TRBD1. Germline lookup yields CDR1 SGHRS and CDR2 YFSETQ. With 2 bases clipped from V and 2 bases from J, the junction kept 6 bases outside the gene matches. The CDR3 sequence is 15 residues long. DNA of the CDR3: TGCGCCAGCAGCTTACTTCCGGGACAGGCCTACGAGCAGTACTTC. This codes for CASSLLPGQAYEQYF. Full variable domain (remainder filled in from reference TRBV5-1 and TRBJ2-7): KAGVTQTPRYLIKTRGQQVTLSCSPISGHRSVSWYQQTPGQGLQFLFEYFSETQRNKGNFPGRFSGRQFSNSRSEMNVSTLELGDSALYLCASSLLPGQAYEQYFGPGTRLTVT.

The CDR3 DNA follows: TGTGCCAGCAGTACCGGGACGGATTCACCCCTCCACTTT. Translating it yields CASSTGTDSPLHF. The chain uses TRBV11-2 and TRBJ1-6; possible D gene TRBD1, 5 bases. The CDR3 spans 13 residues. The V and J ends lost 6 bases and 8 bases respectively, with 11 bases between them. Per germline, CDR1 SGHAT and CDR2 FQNNGV.

This clonotype turned up a few times. This chain uses TRBV25-1 with TRBJ1-3; D may be TRBD1 (6 bases). The CDR3 consists of 15 residues. Germline V gene lookup returns CDR1 MGHDK and CDR2 SYGVNS. V was trimmed by 2 bases and J by 6 bases, leaving 14 bases between them. This chain's CDR3 is CASSEVNREENTIYF. The CDR3 DNA sequence: TGTGCCAGCAGTGAAGTCAACAGGGAGGAAAACACCATATATTTT.

The chain employs TRBV4-1 and TRBJ2-3; unclear D gene. Trimming left V 0 bases short and J 2 bases short, with 18 bases between. The CDR3 is made up of 18 amino acids. Per germline, CDR1 MGHRA and CDR2 YSYEKL. The CDR3 DNA follows: TGCGCCAGCAGCCAAGAGAGGAGTTTTGGCAGATACACAGATACGCAGTATTTT. As protein: CASSQERSFGRYTDTQYF.

This clonotype was counted between two and nine times. The V gene is TRBV7-3, the J gene TRBJ2-3; D may be TRBD1 (5 bases). The CDR3 is 15 residues long. The V end was cut by 5 bases, the J end by 3 bases, with 15 bases between. CDR1 is SGHTA, CDR2 FQGTGA, per germline. The CDR3 loop reads CASSTQGFLTDTQYF. CDR3 nucleotide sequence: TGTGCCAGCAGCACTCAGGGCTTTCTGACAGATACGCAGTATTTT.

The rearrangement links TRBV20-1 to TRBJ2-1, with D perhaps TRBD1 (5 bases). Germline-derived CDR1 and CDR2 are DFQATT and SNEGSKA (reference sequence). V was shortened by 6 bases and J by 6 bases, with 18 bases between the two germline ends. The CDR3 length is 14 residues. The CDR3 loop reads CSATRQSVLNEQFF. The CDR3, as DNA: TGCAGTGCGACCCGACAGTCAGTTCTCAATGAGCAGTTCTTC.